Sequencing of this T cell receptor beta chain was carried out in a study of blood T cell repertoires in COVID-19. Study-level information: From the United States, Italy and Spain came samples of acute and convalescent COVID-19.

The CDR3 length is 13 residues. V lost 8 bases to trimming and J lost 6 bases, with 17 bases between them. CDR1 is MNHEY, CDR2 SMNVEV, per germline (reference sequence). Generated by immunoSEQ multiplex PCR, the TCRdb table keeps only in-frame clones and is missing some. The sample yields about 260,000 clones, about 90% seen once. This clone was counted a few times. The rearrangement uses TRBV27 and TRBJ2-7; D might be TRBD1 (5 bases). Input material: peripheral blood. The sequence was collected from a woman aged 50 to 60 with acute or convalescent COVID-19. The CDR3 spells CASGWQGSREQYF. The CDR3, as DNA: TGTGCCAGCGGGTGGCAGGGAAGCCGCGAGCAGTACTTC.